These 25 T cell receptor beta chains came from one sample sequenced in a study of shared clonotypes between healthy human individuals. Sequencing was performed with immunoSEQ multiplex PCR; in TCRdb, only in-frame clones are kept and a portion is missing. The repertoire consists of around 450,000 clones, with roughly 77% occurring once and the leading ten covering 13%. Sequencing was performed on PBMCs. All receptors derive from a woman in her 40s in good health. Some clones in this sample may be carry-over from other donors' samples.

CDR3 sequence (DNA): TGTGCCAGCAGGGAGGGACAATTCTCCTACGAGCAGTACTTC. Translating it yields CASREGQFSYEQYF. The rearrangement joins TRBV2 to TRBJ2-7, with D tentatively TRBD1 or TRBD2 (6 bases each). The CDR3 has 14 residues. V was cut by 6 bases and J by 0 bases, with 12 bases left in between. Germline values: CDR1 SNHLY, CDR2 FYNNEI.

This chain links TRBV6-4 with TRBJ1-2; 8 positions match TRBD1. The CDR3 sequence is 15 residues long. CDR1 is MRHNA, CDR2 SNTAGT, per germline. The trim removed 5 bases at V and 4 bases at J, leaving 9 bases unmatched. DNA for the CDR3: TGTGCCAGCAGTTCGACAGGGGACTCGTTCTATGGCTACACCTTC. This codes for CASSSTGDSFYGYTF.

The J gene is TRBJ1-5, the V gene TRBV28; no definite D call. The V end was cut by 5 bases, the J end by 3 bases, with 23 bases between. The CDR3 length is 18 residues. Germline CDR1 and CDR2: MDHEN and SYDVKM. As DNA, the CDR3 is TGTGCCAGCAGTCTATTAGCCCCTACCCGGGAGCACAATCAGCCCCAGCATTTT. Its protein is CASSLLAPTREHNQPQHF.

The chain joins TRBV6-6 to TRBJ2-7, with D perhaps matching TRBD1 (5 bases). The CDR3 is 13 residues long. CDR1 and CDR2 from the germline V gene are MNHNY and SVGAGI (reference sequence). V was pared by 2 bases and J by 5 bases, with 10 bases between. The CDR3 loop reads CASSYRGRDEQYF. The CDR3 DNA is TGTGCCAGCAGTTACAGGGGTCGGGACGAGCAGTACTTC.

As concerns this clone: Germline and junction disagree at one end, which may indicate a read error. The rearrangement uses TRBV6-1 and TRBJ2-7; 10 nucleotides match TRBD2. This CDR3 contains 15 residues. Germline values: CDR1 MNHNS, CDR2 SASEGT. The CDR3 loop is CASSQAGGPIGEQYF. In DNA form, the CDR3 reads TGTGCCAGCAGTCAAGCGGGAGGGCCGATCGGCGAGCAGTACTTC.

This clone was picked up one time. The chain recombines TRBV19 with TRBJ2-2; no reliable D call. CDR3 length equals 13 residues. Germline assignment: CDR1 LNHDA and CDR2 SQIVND (reference sequence). The V end lost 5 bases, the J end lost 4 bases, and 8 bases lay between the germline ends. CDR3 coding DNA: TGTGCCAGTAGTTTTTCAGGCACCGGGGAGCTGTTTTTT. Its translation: CASSFSGTGELFF.

V and J are TRBV21-1 and TRBJ1-1. TRBV21-1 is termed a pseudogene. The CDR3 totals 14 residues. The chain's CDR3 is CASSKGSGGAEAFF. The DNA for the CDR3 is TGTGCCAGCAGCAAAGGAAGTGGGGGGGCTGAAGCTTTCTTT.

V is TRBV7-2 and J is TRBJ2-1; no firm D call. The CDR3 loop spans 14 amino acids. CDR1 is SGHTA and CDR2 is FQGNSA in the germline V gene. V gave up 5 bases and J gave up 10 bases, with 18 bases separating them. The CDR3 loop reads CASSRSLGLGEQFF. DNA of the CDR3: TGTGCCAGCAGCCGTTCCCTGGGGTTGGGGGAGCAGTTCTTC.

The chain couples TRBV2 to TRBJ2-2, with 9 bases that match TRBD2. CDR1 and CDR2 from the germline V gene are SNHLY and FYNNEI. The CDR3 is made up of 14 amino acids. With 6 bases clipped from V and 6 bases from J, the junction kept 5 bases outside the gene matches. The CDR3 DNA sequence: TGTGCCAGCAGATTTAGCGGGAGTGCCGGGGAGCTGTTTTTT. The encoded protein is CASRFSGSAGELFF.

The V gene is TRBV6-1, the J gene TRBJ2-7; D is unresolved. This CDR3 contains 14 residues. Germline loops: CDR1 MNHNS, CDR2 SASEGT. V lost 2 bases and J lost 7, with 15 bases in between. The CDR3 region is CASSEKAEASEQYF. CDR3 sequence (DNA): TGTGCCAGCAGTGAAAAGGCGGAAGCCTCGGAGCAGTACTTC.

This clone was seen a handful of times. The gene calls are TRBV7-2 and TRBJ1-2; possibly TRBD1 for D (5 bases). The CDR3 covers 14 residues. V was shortened by 5 bases and J by 14 bases, with 24 bases between the two germline ends. The germline V gene encodes CDR1 SGHTA and CDR2 FQGNSA. The CDR3, as DNA: TGTGCCAGCAGCCCCGGCTGGGGCGCAGGGCTAATTACCTTC. It translates to CASSPGWGAGLITF.

The chain links TRBV7-9 to TRBJ2-3, with 11 bases that match TRBD2. Germline lookup yields CDR1 SEHNR and CDR2 FQNEAQ (reference sequence). V shed 3 bases and J 6 bases; nucleotides not matched to a gene: 8. This CDR3 is 16 amino acids long. The CDR3: CASSFPTSGTQDTQYF. The CDR3 region has the DNA TGTGCCAGCAGCTTTCCGACTAGCGGGACCCAGGATACGCAGTATTTT.

The rearrangement links TRBV19 to TRBJ2-7, with D perhaps TRBD1 (5 bases). Germline CDR1 reads LNHDA; CDR2 reads SQIVND (reference sequence). Between the trimmed V and J ends, which lost 3 bases and 7 bases, there was a span of 10 bases. The CDR3 covers 12 residues. The CDR3 coding sequence is TGTGCCAGTAGTATCTCAGGGCGGGAGCAGTACTTC. It specifies CASSISGREQYF.

The CDR3 loop reads CASTLQADGDTQYF. CDR3 bases: TGTGCCAGCACCCTTCAAGCGGACGGGGATACGCAGTATTTT. The chain is built from TRBV7-2 and TRBJ2-3, with a possible D match to TRBD2 (5 bases). V was shortened by 7 bases and J by 6 bases, with 17 bases between the two germline ends. Germline V gene sequence: CDR1 SGHTA, CDR2 FQGNSA. The CDR3 sequence is 14 residues long. Based on the CDR3 plus reference TRBV7-2 and TRBJ2-3, the full variable domain is GAGVSQSPSNKVTEKGKDVELRCDPISGHTALYWYRQSLGQGLEFLIYFQGNSAPDKSGLPSDRFSAERTGGSVSTLTIQRTQQEDSAVYLCASTLQADGDTQYFGPGTRLTVL.

CDR3 in amino acids: CASSLVTGLADTQYF. The CDR3 nucleotides read TGCGCCAGCAGCTTGGTTACAGGTTTGGCAGATACGCAGTATTTT. The chain has TRBV5-1 and TRBJ2-3; D might be TRBD1 (5 bases). The CDR3 contains 15 residues. The V gene's germline CDR1 is SGHRS and CDR2 YFSETQ. Trimming stripped 0 bases from V and 4 bases from J, with 12 bases between.

The sample holds one count of this clone. CDR3 region: CAIRGQSQETQYF. The CDR3 DNA is TGTGCCATCAGGGGACAGAGTCAAGAGACCCAGTACTTC. V gene TRBV10-3 combines with J gene TRBJ2-5; 7 bases map to TRBD1. Per germline, CDR1 ENHRY and CDR2 SYGVKD. V gave up 6 bases and J gave up 2 bases; unmatched junction bases: 3. This CDR3 has 13 residues.

The table lists this clone with a few counts. The V call is TRBV2, the J call TRBJ1-5; 8 bases agree with TRBD1. Trimming took 2 bases from V and 0 from J; bases not matched to a gene: 15. This CDR3 contains 20 residues. The germline gives CDR1 SNHLY, CDR2 FYNNEI. CDR3 amino acids: CASSEWPGGSRGFSNQPQHF. The CDR3 DNA reads as TGTGCCAGCAGTGAATGGCCAGGGGGCTCGAGGGGTTTTAGCAATCAGCCCCAGCATTTT. The whole variable domain, remainder taken from reference TRBV2 and TRBJ1-5, is EPEVTQTPSHQVTQMGQEVILRCVPISNHLYFYWYRQILGQKVEFLVSFYNNEISEKSEIFDDQFSVERPDGSNFTLKIRSTKLEDSAMYFCASSEWPGGSRGFSNQPQHFGDGTRLSIL.

The chain recombines TRBV27 with TRBJ2-1; D is tentatively TRBD1 or TRBD2 (5 bases each). Germline values: CDR1 MNHEY, CDR2 SMNVEV (reference sequence). The CDR3 has 13 amino acids. Trimming stripped 6 bases from V and 6 bases from J, with 12 bases between. The CDR3 here is CASRPGPLNEQFF. CDR3 DNA sequence: TGTGCCAGCAGGCCGGGACCCCTCAATGAGCAGTTCTTC.

The chain combines TRBV4-1 with TRBJ2-7, with 7 bases matching TRBD2. V was clipped by 0 bases and J by 0 bases; unmatched bases: 8. Germline loops: CDR1 MGHRA, CDR2 YSYEKL. The CDR3 sequence is 17 residues long. This CDR3 is CASSQELAAFSSYEQYF. Written as DNA, the CDR3 is TGCGCCAGCAGCCAAGAGCTAGCGGCTTTCAGCTCCTACGAGCAGTACTTC.

The CDR3 DNA reads as TGTGCCAGCAGCGCGAGGACCTACCCTGGGGAGACCCAGTACTTC. It codes for CASSARTYPGETQYF. The J gene is TRBJ2-5, the V gene TRBV5-5; no clear D. The ends were cut back, 4 bases at V and 5 bases at J, with 18 bases in the middle. From germline, CDR1 is SGHKS and CDR2 YYEKEE (reference sequence). This CDR3 comprises 15 residues.

The rearrangement joins TRBV19 to TRBJ2-2, with 7 nucleotides matching TRBD1. The CDR3 totals 15 residues. Germline values: CDR1 LNHDA, CDR2 SQIVND (reference sequence). Trimming cost V 3 bases and J 2 bases; bases outside gene matches: 3. Written as DNA, the CDR3 is TGTGCCAGTAGTATCGGGACAGCCAACACCGGGGAGCTGTTTTTT. Protein sequence: CASSIGTANTGELFF.

This clone was counted a few times. The chain has TRBV5-1 and TRBJ2-3, with TRBD1 matching 7 bases. From germline, CDR1 is SGHRS and CDR2 YFSETQ. V was pared by 4 bases and J by 0 bases, with 8 bases of the junction left unmatched. The CDR3 loop spans 16 amino acids. The CDR3 coding sequence is TGCGCCAGCAGCGCGACAGGGACCTCTAGCACAGATACGCAGTATTTT. Translated: CASSATGTSSTDTQYF.

This chain joins TRBV10-2 and TRBJ1-5; 9 nucleotides match TRBD1. CDR3 length equals 15 residues. After removal of 5 bases from V and 5 bases from J, the junction contained 7 bases not matched to a gene. Germline V lookup: CDR1 WSHSY, CDR2 SAAADI. For the CDR3, the DNA is TGCGCCAGCAGTCCCCGGACAGGGGTTTATCAGCCCCAGCATTTT. Protein product: CASSPRTGVYQPQHF.

The chain uses TRBV19 and TRBJ2-2, with 7 positions matching TRBD1. The CDR3 runs to 15 residues. Germline V CDR1 and CDR2: LNHDA, SQIVND (reference sequence). J was trimmed by 4 bases and V by 5 bases; bases with no gene match: 7. The CDR3: CASSPRQGSTGELFF. The CDR3 DNA follows: TGTGCCAGTAGTCCCCGACAGGGTAGCACCGGGGAGCTGTTTTTT.

The chain links TRBV27 to TRBJ2-7; D gene unclear. The CDR3 totals 14 residues. Looked up from germline, CDR1 is MNHEY and CDR2 is SMNVEV (reference sequence). Trimming removed 2 bases at V and 3 bases at J, with 11 bases between. The CDR3 nucleotides read TGTGCCAGCAGTTTAAGTAGAGAAGTCTACGAGCAGTACTTC. Its protein product is CASSLSREVYEQYF.